The following is a TCR beta chain sequence with its context. Its specificity is not known. CDR3 length equals 14 residues. Germline V CDR1 and CDR2: KGHDR, SFDVKD. The germline V and J ends were trimmed by 3 bases and 2 bases, with 7 bases remaining between them. Clones were read by immunoSEQ multiplex PCR, and TCRdb kept only the in-frame ones, dropping some. The table records 95,000 to 150,000 clones, around 85% of them present only once. This sample stems from a study of T cell responses to AZD1222 COVID-19 vaccine. Whole-study findings and limits: Of spike-specific TCRs, nearly half reportedly target regions left unmutated in variants.

This chain uses TRBV24-1 with TRBJ2-4; D is undetermined. Material: peripheral blood, obtained on day 0 of AZD1222 vaccination. The origin of this receptor is an adult in good health. The CDR3 protein is CATSDPGSKNIQYF. In DNA, the CDR3 is TGTGCCACCAGTGATCCTGGGTCCAAAAACATTCAGTACTTC.